Given below is one T cell receptor beta chain in context. The J segment lost 4 bases and the V segment lost 3 bases, leaving 5 bases of the junction unmatched. From germline, CDR1 is KGHSH and CDR2 LQKENI. This CDR3 spans 15 amino acids. The data stem from a study of blood T cell repertoires in COVID-19. Study overall: COVID-19 samples from acute and convalescent phases originated in the United States, Italy and Spain. Nucleic acid was either cDNA or gDNA, and it came from T cells, B-cell-depleted T cells, or PBMCs.

Original analysis: Amplification with reference gene primers provided the estimates of nucleated cell counts. The protocol was immunoSEQ multiplex PCR, while the TCRdb copy is restricted to in-frame clones and leaves out a portion. V, J and clone size derive from that table, while D and trimming were established from the DNA sequence. The profile covers about 120,000 clones, with around nine tenths appearing a single time and 8% to 9% taken by the ten largest. The chain combines TRBV18 with TRBJ1-3; 8 bases align to TRBD1. The sample was peripheral blood. This receptor was identified in a woman in her 70s who had recovered from COVID-19. CDR3 sequence: CASSPLGTGGNTIYF. The CDR3 bases are TGTGCCAGCTCACCGCTTGGGACAGGAGGAAACACCATATATTTT.